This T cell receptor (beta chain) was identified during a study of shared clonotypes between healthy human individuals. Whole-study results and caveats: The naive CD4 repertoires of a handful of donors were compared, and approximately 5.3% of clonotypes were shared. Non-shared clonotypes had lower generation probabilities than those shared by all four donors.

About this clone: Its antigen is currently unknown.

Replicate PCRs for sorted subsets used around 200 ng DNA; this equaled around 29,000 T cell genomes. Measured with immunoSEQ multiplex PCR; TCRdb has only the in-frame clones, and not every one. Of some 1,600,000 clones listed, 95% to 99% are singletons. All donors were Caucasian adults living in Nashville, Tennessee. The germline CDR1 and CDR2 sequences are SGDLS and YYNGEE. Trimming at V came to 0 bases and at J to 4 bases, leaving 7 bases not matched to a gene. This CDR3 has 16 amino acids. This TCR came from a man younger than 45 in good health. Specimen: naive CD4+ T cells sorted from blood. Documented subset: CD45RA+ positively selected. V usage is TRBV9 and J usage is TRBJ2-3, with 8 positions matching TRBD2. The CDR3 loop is CASSVGRAGGSDTQYF. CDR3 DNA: TGTGCCAGCAGCGTAGGTAGGGCGGGAGGTTCAGATACGCAGTATTTT.